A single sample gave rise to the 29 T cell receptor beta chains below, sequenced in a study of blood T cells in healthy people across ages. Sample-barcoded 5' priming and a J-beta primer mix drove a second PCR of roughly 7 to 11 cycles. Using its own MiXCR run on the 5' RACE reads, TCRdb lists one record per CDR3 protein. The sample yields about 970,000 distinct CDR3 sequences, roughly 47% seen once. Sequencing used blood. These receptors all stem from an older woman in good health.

CDR3 in amino acids: CASSSGTALRPQHF. The CDR3 bases are TGTGCCAGCAGTTCCGGGACCGCTCTTCGGCCCCAGCATTTT. V and J are TRBV28 and TRBJ1-5; tentative D call: TRBD1 (5 bases). Germline V gene lookup returns CDR1 MDHEN and CDR2 SYDVKM. There are 14 residues in the CDR3. The V end lost 4 bases, the J end lost 9 bases, and 16 bases lay between the germline ends.

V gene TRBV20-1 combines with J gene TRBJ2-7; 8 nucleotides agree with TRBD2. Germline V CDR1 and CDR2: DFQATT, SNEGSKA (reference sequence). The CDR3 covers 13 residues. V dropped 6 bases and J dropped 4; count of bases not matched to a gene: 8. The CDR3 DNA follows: TGCAGTGCATGGACTAGCACGGATTACGAGCAGTACTTC. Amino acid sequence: CSAWTSTDYEQYF.

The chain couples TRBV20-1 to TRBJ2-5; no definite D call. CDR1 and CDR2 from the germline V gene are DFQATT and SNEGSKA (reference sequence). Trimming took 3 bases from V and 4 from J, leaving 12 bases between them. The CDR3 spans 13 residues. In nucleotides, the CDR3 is TGCAGTGCTAGGGAGCTAGTGGGAGAGACCCAGTACTTC. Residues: CSARELVGETQYF.

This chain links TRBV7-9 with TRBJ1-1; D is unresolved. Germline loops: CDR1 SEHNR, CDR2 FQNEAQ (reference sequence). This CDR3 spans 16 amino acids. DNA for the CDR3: TGTGCAGAGGGCGGTTTAGTAACTCTCATGAACACTGAAGCTTTCTTT. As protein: CAEGGLVTLMNTEAFF.

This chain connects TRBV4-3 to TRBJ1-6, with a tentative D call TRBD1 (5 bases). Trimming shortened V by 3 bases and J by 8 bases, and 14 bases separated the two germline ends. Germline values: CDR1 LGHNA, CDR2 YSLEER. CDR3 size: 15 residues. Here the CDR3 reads CASSQNEGTYSPLHF. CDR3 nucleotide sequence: TGCGCCAGCAGCCAGAATGAGGGGACCTATTCACCCCTCCACTTT.

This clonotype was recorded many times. The CDR3 region is CASSQGDEGDEQYF. Written as DNA, the CDR3 is TGTGCCAGCAGCCAAGGGGACGAGGGGGACGAGCAGTACTTC. This chain uses TRBV4-2 with TRBJ2-7; D possibly corresponds to TRBD1 (6 bases). Germline CDR1 is LGHNA and CDR2 is YNFKEQ. The CDR3 is 14 residues long. V lost 1 base, J lost 5 bases, and 12 bases lay in between.

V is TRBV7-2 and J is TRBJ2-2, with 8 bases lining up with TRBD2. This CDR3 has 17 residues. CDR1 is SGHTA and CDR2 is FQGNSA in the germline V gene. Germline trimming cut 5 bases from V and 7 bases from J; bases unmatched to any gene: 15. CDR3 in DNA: TGTGCCAGCAGCGACCCAGGGGCTAGCGGGTTGGTCGGGGAGCTGTTTTTT. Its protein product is CASSDPGASGLVGELFF.

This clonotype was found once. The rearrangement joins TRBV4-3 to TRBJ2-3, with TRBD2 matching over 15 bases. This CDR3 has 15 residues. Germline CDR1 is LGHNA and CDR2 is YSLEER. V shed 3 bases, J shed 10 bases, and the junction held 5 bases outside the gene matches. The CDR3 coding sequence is TGCGCCAGCAGCCAGGGACTAGCGGGGGGACGGGCGCAGTATTTT. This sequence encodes CASSQGLAGGRAQYF.

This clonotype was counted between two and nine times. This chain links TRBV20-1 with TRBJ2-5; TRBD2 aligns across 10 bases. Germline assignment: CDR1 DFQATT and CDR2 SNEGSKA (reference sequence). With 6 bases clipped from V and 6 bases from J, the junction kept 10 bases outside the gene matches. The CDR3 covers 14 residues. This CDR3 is CSAPATSGYKTQYF. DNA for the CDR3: TGCAGTGCCCCAGCGACTAGCGGGTATAAGACCCAGTACTTC.

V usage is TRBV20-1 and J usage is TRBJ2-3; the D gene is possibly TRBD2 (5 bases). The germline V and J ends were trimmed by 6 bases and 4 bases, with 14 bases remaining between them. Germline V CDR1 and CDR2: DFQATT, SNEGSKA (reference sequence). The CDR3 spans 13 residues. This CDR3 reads CSAPAEGPDTQYF. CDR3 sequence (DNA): TGCAGTGCCCCCGCTGAGGGCCCAGATACGCAGTATTTT.

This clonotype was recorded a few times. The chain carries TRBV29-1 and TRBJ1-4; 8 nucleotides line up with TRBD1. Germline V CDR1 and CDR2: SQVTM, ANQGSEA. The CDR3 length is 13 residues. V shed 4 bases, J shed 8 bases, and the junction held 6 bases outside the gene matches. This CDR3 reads CSVVNQGAEKLFF. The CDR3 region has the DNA TGCAGCGTTGTAAACCAGGGGGCGGAAAAACTGTTTTTT.

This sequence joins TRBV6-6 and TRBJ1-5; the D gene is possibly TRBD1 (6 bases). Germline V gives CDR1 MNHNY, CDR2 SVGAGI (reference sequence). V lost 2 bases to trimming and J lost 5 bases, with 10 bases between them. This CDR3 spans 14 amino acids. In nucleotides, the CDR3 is TGTGCCAGCAGTTACGGACAGAGTCATCAGCCCCAGCATTTT. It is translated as CASSYGQSHQPQHF.

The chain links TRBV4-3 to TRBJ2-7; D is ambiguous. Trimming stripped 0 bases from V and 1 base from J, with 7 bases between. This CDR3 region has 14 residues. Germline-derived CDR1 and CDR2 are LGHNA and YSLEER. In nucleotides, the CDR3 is TGCGCCAGCAGCCAAGATTTCCTATCCTACGAGCAGTACTTC. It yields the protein CASSQDFLSYEQYF.

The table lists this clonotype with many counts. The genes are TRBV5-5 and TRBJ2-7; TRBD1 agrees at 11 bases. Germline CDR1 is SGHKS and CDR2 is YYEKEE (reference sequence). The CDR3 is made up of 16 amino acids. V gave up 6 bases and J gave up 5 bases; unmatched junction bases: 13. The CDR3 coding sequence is TGTGCCAGCATCCGAATGGCGGGACAGGGGGTTGACGAGCAGTACTTC. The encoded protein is CASIRMAGQGVDEQYF.

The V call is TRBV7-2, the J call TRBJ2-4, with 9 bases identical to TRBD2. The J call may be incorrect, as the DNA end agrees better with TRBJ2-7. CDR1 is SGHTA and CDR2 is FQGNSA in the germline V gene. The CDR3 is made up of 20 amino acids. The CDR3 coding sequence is TGTGCCAGCAGCCCGCGGGGTATGGGTAGCGGGAGTATAGCGACGTACGAGCAGTACTTC. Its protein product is CASSPRGMGSGSIATYEQYF.

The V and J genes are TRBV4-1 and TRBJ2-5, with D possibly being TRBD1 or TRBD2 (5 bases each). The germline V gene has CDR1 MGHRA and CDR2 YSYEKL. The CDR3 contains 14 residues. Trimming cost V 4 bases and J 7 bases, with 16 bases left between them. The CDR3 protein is CASSRFGGTGTQYF. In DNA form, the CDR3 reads TGCGCCAGCAGCCGCTTTGGGGGTACAGGGACCCAGTACTTC.

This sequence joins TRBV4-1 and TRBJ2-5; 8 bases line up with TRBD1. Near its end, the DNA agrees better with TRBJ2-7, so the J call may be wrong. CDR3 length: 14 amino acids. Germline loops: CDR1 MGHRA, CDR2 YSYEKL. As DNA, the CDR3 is TGCGCCAGCAGCCTACGACAGGGGCCTACCGAGCAGTACTTC. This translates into CASSLRQGPTEQYF.

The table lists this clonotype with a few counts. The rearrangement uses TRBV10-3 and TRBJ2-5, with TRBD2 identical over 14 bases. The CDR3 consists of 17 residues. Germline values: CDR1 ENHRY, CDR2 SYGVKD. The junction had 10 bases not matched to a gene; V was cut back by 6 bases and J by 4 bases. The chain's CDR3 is CAISDPPGLAGVETQYF. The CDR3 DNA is TGTGCCATCAGCGATCCACCGGGACTAGCGGGAGTAGAGACCCAGTACTTC.

CDR3 coding DNA: TGTGCCAGCGCTGGGAGCAGTGTGCCTGAGCAGTTCTTC. Amino acid sequence: CASAGSSVPEQFF. The chain recombines TRBV12-3 or TRBV12-4 with TRBJ2-1; D may be TRBD2 (5 bases). This CDR3 spans 13 amino acids. Deletions cut 8 bases from V and 9 bases from J, with 17 bases between.

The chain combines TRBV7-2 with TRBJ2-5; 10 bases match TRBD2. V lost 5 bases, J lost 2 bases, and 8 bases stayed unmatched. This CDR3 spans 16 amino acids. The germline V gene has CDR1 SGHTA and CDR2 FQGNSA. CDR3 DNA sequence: TGTGCCAGCAGCACTTACCGAGCGGGAGGGCAAGAGACCCAGTACTTC. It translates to CASSTYRAGGQETQYF.

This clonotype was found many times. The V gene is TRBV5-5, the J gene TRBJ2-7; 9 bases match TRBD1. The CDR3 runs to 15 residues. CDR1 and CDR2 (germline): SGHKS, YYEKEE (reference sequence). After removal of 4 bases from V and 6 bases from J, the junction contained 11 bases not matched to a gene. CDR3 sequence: CASSAGQGIGSEQYF. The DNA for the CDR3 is TGTGCCAGCAGCGCGGGACAGGGTATTGGTAGCGAGCAGTACTTC.

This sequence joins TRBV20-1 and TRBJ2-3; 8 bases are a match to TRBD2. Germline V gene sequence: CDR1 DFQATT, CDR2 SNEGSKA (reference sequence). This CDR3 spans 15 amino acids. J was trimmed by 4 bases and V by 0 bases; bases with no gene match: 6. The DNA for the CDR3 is TGCAGTGCTAGAGATAGCGGGACACCGGCAGATACGCAGTATTTT. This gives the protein CSARDSGTPADTQYF.

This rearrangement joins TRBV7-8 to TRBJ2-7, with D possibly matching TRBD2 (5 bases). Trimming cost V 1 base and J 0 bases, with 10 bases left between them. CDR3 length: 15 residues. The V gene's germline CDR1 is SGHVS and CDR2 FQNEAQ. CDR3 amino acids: CASSLGGSASYEQYF. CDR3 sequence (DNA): TGTGCCAGCAGCTTAGGAGGGAGCGCCTCCTACGAGCAGTACTTC.

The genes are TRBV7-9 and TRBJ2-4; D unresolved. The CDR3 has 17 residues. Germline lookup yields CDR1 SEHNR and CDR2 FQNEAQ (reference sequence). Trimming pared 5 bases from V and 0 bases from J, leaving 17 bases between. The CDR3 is CASSPLTGSVAKNIQYF. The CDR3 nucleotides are TGTGCCAGCAGCCCGCTCACGGGTTCTGTAGCCAAAAACATTCAGTACTTC.

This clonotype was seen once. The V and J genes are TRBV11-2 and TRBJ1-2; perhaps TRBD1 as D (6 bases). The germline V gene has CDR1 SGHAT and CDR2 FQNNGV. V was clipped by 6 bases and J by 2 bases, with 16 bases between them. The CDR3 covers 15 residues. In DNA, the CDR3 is TGTGCCAGCAGAGCTCCCGGCACAGGGAACTATGGCTACACCTTC. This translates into CASRAPGTGNYGYTF. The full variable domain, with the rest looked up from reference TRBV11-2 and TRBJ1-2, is EAGVAQSPRYKIIEKRQSVAFWCNPISGHATLYWYQQILGQGPKLLIQFQNNGVVDDSQLPKDRFSAERLKGVDSTLKIQPAKLEDSAVYLCASRAPGTGNYGYTFGSGTRLTVV.

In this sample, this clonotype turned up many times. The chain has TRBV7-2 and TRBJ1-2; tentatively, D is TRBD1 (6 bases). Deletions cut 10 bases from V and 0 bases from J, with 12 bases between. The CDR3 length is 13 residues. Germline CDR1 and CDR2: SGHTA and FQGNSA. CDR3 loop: CAKRTATNYGYTF. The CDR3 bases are TGTGCCAAGAGGACAGCAACTAACTATGGCTACACCTTC.

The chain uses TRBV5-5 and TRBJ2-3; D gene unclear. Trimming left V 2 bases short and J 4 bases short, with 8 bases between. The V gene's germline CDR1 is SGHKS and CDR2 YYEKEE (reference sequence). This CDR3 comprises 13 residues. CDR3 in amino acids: CASSFTPSDTQYF. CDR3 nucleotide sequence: TGTGCCAGCAGCTTCACCCCCTCAGATACGCAGTATTTT.

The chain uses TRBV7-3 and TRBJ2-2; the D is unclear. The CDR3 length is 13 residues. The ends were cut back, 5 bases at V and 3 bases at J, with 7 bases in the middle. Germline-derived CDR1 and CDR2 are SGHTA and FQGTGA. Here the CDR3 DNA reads TGTGCCAGCAGCCACGGCTACACCGGGGAGCTGTTTTTT. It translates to CASSHGYTGELFF.

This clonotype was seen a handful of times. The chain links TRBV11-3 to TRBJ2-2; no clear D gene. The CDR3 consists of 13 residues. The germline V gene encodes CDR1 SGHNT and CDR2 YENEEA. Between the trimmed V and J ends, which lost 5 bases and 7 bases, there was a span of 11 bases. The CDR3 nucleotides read TGTGCCAGCAGCCCGTATAGGGTCGGGGAGCTGTTTTTT. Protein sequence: CASSPYRVGELFF. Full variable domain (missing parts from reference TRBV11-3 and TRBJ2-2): EAGVVQSPRYKIIEKKQPVAFWCNPISGHNTLYWYLQNLGQGPELLIRYENEEAVDDSQLPKDRFSAERLKGVDSTLKIQPAELGDSAVYLCASSPYRVGELFFGEGSRLTVL.